The T cell receptor (beta chain) under discussion was sequenced for a study of post-analysis software for immune sequencing data. About the study: Courses of disease covered relapsing-remitting, secondary progressive and progressive-relapsing multiple sclerosis.

Germline CDR1 DFQATT, CDR2 SNEGSKA (reference sequence). The CDR3 runs 14 residues. Trimming removed 0 bases at V and 4 bases at J, with 11 bases between. TCR beta cDNA libraries had unique molecular identifiers. The yield from approximately 1 to 10 million T cells was around 500,000 cDNA molecules in total. TCRdb reanalysed the PCR reads using MiXCR and keeps one entry per CDR3 protein. This sample has roughly 410,000 distinct CDR3 sequences; around 33% occur once, and the top ten carry roughly an eighth. Points from the study as a whole: A significant reduction in normalized Chao1 diversity was observed in multiple sclerosis patients versus controls. TRBV5-6, TRBV5-1 and TRBV20-1 were among a handful of TRBV segments more frequent in patients than controls. Batch-matched samples strongly co-clustered by F measure.

Comments on this clonotype: Its antigen is as yet unknown.

Sequences were obtained from blood. The receptor's source is a girl between 10 and 17 years old with multiple sclerosis. This rearrangement joins TRBV20-1 to TRBJ2-3; TRBD2 might be the D (6 bases). The DNA of the CDR3 is TGCAGTGCTAGAGAGAGACTAGTTGCAGATACGCAGTATTTT. It yields the protein CSARERLVADTQYF.